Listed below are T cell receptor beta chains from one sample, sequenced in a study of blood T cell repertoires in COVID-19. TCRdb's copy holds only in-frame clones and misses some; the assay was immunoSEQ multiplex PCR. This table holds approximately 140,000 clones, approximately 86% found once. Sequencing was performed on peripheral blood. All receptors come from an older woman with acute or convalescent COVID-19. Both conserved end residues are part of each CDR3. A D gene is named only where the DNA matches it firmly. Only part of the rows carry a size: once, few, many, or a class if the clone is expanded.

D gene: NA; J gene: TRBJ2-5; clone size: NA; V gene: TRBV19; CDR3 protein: CASSIDSMKETQYF; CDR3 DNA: TGTGCCAGTAGTATCGACAGCATGAAAGAGACCCAGTACTTC
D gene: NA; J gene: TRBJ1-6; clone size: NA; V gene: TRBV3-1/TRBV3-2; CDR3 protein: CASSQAGSNSPLHF; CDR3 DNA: TGTGCCAGCAGCCAAGCAGGTTCTAATTCACCCCTCCACTTT
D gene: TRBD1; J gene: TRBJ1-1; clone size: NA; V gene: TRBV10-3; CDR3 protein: CAISDQGAGTEAFF; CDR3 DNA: TGTGCCATCAGTGACCAGGGGGCAGGGACTGAAGCTTTCTTT
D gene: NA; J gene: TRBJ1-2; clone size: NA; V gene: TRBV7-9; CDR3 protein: CASSLGAYYGYTF; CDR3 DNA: TGTGCCAGCAGCTTAGGGGCATACTATGGCTACACCTTC
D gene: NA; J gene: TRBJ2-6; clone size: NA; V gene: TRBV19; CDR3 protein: CASSIDLGSSGANVLTF; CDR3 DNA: TGTGCCAGTAGTATAGATCTTGGTAGCTCTGGGGCCAACGTCCTGACTTTC
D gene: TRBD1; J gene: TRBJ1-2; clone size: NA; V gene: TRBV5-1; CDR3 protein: CASSQDRAQDGYTF; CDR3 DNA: TGCGCCAGCAGCCAGGACAGGGCCCAGGATGGCTACACCTTC
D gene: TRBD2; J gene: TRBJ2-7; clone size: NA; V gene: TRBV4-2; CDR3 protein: CASSLAGDSYEQYF; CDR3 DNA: TGTGCCAGCAGCCTAGCGGGGGACTCCTACGAGCAGTACTTC
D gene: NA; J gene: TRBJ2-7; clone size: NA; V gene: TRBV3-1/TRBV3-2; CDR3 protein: CASSPYPLAYEQYF; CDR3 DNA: TGTGCCAGCAGCCCGTACCCCCTAGCCTACGAGCAGTACTTC
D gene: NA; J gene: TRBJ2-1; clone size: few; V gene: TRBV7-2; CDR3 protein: CASSRAGSYNEQFF; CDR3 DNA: TGTGCCAGCAGCCGGGCGGGTTCCTACAATGAGCAGTTCTTC
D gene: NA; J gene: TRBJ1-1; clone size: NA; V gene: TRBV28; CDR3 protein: CASSLLQTEAFF; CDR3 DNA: TGTGCCAGCAGTTTGTTACAGACTGAAGCTTTCTTT
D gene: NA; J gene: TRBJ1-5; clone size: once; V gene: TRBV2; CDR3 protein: CASSSTGGYQPQHF; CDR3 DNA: TGTGCCAGCAGTTCCACCGGGGGGTATCAGCCCCAGCATTTT
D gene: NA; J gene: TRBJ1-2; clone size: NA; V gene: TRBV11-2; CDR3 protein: CASSQGTNYGYTF; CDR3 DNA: TGTGCCAGCAGCCAGGGGACTAACTATGGCTACACCTTC
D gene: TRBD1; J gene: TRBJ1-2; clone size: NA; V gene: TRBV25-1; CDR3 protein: CASSETGGSSGYTF; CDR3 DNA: TGTGCCAGCAGTGAGACAGGGGGGTCGAGTGGCTACACCTTC
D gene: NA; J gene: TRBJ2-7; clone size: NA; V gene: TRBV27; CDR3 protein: CASSLRGSEEQYF; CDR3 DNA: TGTGCCAGCAGTTTGAGAGGCTCGGAGGAGCAGTACTTC
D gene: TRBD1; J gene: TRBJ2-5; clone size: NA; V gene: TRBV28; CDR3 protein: CASSLIQGGRVRETQYF; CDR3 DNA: TGTGCCAGCAGTTTAATACAGGGGGGACGAGTTAGAGAGACCCAGTACTTC
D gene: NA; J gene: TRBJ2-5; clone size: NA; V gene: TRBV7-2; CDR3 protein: CASSDTVYQETQYF; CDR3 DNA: TGTGCCAGCAGCGATACTGTGTACCAAGAGACCCAGTACTTC
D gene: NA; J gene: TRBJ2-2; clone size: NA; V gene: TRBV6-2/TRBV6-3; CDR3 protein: CASSRRAGGELFF; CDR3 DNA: TGTGCCAGCAGTCGGCGGGCGGGCGGGGAGCTGTTTTTT
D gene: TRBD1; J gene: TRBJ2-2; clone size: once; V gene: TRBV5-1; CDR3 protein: CASWGQPNTGELFF; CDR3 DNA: TGCGCCAGTTGGGGACAGCCGAACACCGGGGAGCTGTTTTTT
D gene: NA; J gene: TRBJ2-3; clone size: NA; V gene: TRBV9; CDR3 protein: CASSDSGGAWDTQYF; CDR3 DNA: TGTGCCAGCAGCGATAGTGGGGGGGCCTGGGATACGCAGTATTTT
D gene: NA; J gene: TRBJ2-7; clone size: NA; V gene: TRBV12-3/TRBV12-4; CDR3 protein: CASSYGGDWYF; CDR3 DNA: TGTGCCAGCAGTTATGGCGGCGACTGGTACTTC
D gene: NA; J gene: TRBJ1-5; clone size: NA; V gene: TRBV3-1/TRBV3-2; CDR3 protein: CASSQNAGNQPQHF; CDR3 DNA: TGTGCCAGCAGCCAAAATGCAGGAAATCAGCCCCAGCATTTT
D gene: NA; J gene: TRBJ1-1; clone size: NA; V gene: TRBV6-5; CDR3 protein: CASSYNRDTEAFF; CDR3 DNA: TGTGCCAGCAGTTATAACAGGGACACTGAAGCTTTCTTT
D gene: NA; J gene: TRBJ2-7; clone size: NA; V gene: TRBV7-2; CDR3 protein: CASSPEGGGVPSLKQYF; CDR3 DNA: TGTGCCAGCAGCCCCGAGGGGGGGGGAGTTCCATCACTTAAGCAGTACTTC
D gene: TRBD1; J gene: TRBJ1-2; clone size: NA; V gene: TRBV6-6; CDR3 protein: CASSRQGKSLSYGYTF; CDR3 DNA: TGTGCCAGCAGTCGACAGGGAAAGTCGCTGAGCTATGGCTACACCTTC
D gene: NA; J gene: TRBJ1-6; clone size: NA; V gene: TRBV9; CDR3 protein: CASSVLGVNNSPLHF; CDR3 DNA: TGTGCCAGCAGCGTATTGGGCGTAAATAATTCACCCCTCCACTTT
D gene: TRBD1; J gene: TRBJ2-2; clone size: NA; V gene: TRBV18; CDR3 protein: CASSPRGTGVTGELFF; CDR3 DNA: TGTGCCAGCTCACCACGAGGGACAGGGGTCACCGGGGAGCTGTTTTTT
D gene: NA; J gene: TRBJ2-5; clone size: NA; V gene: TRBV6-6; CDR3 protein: CASSYPGVGETQYF; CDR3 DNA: TGTGCCAGCAGTTATCCGGGGGTGGGGGAGACCCAGTACTTC
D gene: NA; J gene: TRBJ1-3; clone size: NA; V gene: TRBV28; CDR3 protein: CASTFGSSGNTIYF; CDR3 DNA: TGTGCCAGCACCTTCGGGAGCTCTGGAAACACCATATATTTT
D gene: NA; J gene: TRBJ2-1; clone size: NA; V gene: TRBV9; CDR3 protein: CASSVERGGAGDEQFF; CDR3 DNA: TGTGCCAGCAGCGTAGAGCGAGGGGGGGCCGGGGATGAGCAGTTCTTC
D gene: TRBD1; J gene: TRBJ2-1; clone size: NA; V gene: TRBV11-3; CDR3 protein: CASSLGGTGNYNEQFF; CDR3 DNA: TGTGCCAGCAGCTTAGGAGGGACAGGGAACTACAATGAGCAGTTCTTC
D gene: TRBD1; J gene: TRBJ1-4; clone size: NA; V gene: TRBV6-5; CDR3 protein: CATTSGQGNEKLFF; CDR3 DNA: TGTGCCACCACCTCGGGACAGGGGAATGAAAAACTGTTTTTT
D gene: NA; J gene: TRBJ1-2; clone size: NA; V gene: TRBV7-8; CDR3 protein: CASSLTMTVGYGYTF; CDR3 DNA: TGTGCCAGCAGCTTAACTATGACAGTCGGCTATGGCTACACCTTC
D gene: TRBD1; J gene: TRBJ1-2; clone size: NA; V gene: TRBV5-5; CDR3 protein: CASSTRVDRGLYGYTF; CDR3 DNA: TGTGCCAGCAGCACCAGGGTTGACAGGGGACTCTATGGCTACACCTTC
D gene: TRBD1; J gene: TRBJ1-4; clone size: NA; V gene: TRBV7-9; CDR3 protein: CASSRDRGRFGEKLFF; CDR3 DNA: TGTGCCAGCAGCCGGGACAGGGGGCGGTTCGGTGAAAAACTGTTTTTT
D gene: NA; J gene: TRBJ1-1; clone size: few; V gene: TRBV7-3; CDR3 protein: CASSSSPNTEAFF; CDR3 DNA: TGTGCCAGCAGTTCCTCCCCGAACACTGAAGCTTTCTTT
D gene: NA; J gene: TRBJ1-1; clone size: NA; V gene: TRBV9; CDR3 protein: CASSVRAGVGTEAFF; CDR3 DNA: TGTGCCAGCAGCGTACGGGCAGGGGTGGGCACTGAAGCTTTCTTT
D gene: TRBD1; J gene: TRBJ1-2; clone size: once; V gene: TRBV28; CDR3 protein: CASSTGTGVSWNGYTF; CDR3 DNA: TGTGCCAGCAGTACCGGGACAGGGGTTTCCTGGAATGGCTACACCTTC
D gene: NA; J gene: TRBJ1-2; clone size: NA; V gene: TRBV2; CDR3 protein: CASKRLQGLDYGYTF; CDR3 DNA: TGTGCCAGCAAACGATTACAGGGCTTGGACTATGGCTACACCTTC
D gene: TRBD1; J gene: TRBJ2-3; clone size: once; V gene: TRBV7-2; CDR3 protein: CASSLDGQGGTDTQYF; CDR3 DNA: TGTGCCAGCAGCTTAGATGGACAGGGGGGCACAGATACGCAGTATTTT
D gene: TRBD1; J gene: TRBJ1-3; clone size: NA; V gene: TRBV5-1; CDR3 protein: CASSLEGTGAVDTIYF; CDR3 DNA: TGCGCCAGCAGCTTGGAAGGGACAGGGGCTGTGGACACCATATATTTT
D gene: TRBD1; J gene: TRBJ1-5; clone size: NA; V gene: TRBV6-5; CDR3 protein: CASSSRTGESNQPQHF; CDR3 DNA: TGTGCCAGCAGTTCACGGACAGGGGAAAGCAATCAGCCCCAGCATTTT
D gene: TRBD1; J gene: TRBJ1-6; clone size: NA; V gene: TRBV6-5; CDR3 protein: CASSYSARDRVSPLHF; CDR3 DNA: TGTGCCAGCAGTTACTCGGCGCGGGACAGGGTTTCACCCCTCCACTTT
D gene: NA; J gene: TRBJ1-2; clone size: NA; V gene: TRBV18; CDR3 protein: CASSQGERGHGYTF; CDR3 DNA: TGTGCCAGCTCACAAGGCGAGCGGGGGCATGGCTACACCTTC
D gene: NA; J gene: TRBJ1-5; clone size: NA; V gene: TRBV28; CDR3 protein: CASMEAQEGLRTNQPQHF; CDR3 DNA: TGTGCCAGCATGGAAGCCCAGGAGGGTTTAAGGACAAATCAGCCCCAGCATTTT
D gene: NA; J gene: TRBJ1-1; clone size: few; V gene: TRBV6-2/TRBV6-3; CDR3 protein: CASSYVGGEAFF; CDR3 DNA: TGTGCCAGCAGTTACGTGGGGGGAGAAGCTTTCTTT
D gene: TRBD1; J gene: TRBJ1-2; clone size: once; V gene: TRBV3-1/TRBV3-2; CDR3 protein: CASSQDRDRAGYTF; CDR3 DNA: TGTGCCAGCAGCCAAGATCGGGACAGGGCTGGCTACACCTTC